A selection of T cell receptor beta chains follows, all from one sample in a study of cytomegalovirus exposure and HLA in healthy donors. Method: immunoSEQ multiplex PCR; TCRdb's copy keeps in-frame clones and lacks some. The sample lists fewer than 60,000 clones, roughly 93% occurring once. The sequenced sample consisted of PBMCs. The receptors were gathered from a woman younger than 35 in good health and CMV-seropositive. The CDR3 runs from the conserved cysteine through the conserved F or W. Fields, in order: CDR3 DNA, CDR3 protein, J gene, V gene, D gene, clone size. The D gene is left open where the match is weak. Size is stated for part of the rows, as once, few or many counts, or as a class when the clone is expanded.

TGCGCCAGCAGCCAAGAGACTAGCGGGGGCTACAATGAGCAGTTCTTC,CASSQETSGGYNEQFF,TRBJ2-1,TRBV4-3,TRBD2,-
TGCGCCAGCCATCCAACAACTAACTATGGCTACACCTTC,CASHPTTNYGYTF,TRBJ1-2,TRBV5-1,-,-
TGTGCCAGCAGAGACAGGGTTGGGGATCAGCCCCAGCATTTT,CASRDRVGDQPQHF,TRBJ1-5,TRBV6-1,TRBD1,-
TGTGCCAGTAGTCCCTCGCAGGGAACCGGGGAGCTGTTTTTT,CASSPSQGTGELFF,TRBJ2-2,TRBV19,-,-
TGTGCCACCAGCAGAGAGGAGATGAACACTGAAGCTTTCTTT,CATSREEMNTEAFF,TRBJ1-1,TRBV15,-,once
TGTGCCAGTAGGAGGACAGAAGTGAACACTGAAGCTTTCTTT,CASRRTEVNTEAFF,TRBJ1-1,TRBV19,-,once
TGCAGCGTTGAAAAGGACATTGGTTTTGGCTACACCTTC,CSVEKDIGFGYTF,TRBJ1-2,TRBV29-1,-,-
TGCGCCAGCAGCTTGTCCGGGAGCTACTACAATGAGCAGTTCTTC,CASSLSGSYYNEQFF,TRBJ2-1,TRBV5-1,-,-
TGTGCCAGCACCCTCGACTCGAGCTCCTACAATGAGCAGTTCTTC,CASTLDSSSYNEQFF,TRBJ2-1,TRBV28,-,-
TGTGCCAGCAGTTCGGAACTAATTAAGTTCTTC,CASSSELIKFF,TRBJ2-1,TRBV28,-,-
TGTGCCAGCTCACGCGACAGGGGGCGCGACAATGAAAAACTGTTTTTT,CASSRDRGRDNEKLFF,TRBJ1-4,TRBV18,TRBD1,-
TGCGCCAGCAGTCCAGGGACACTCTACGAGCAGTACTTC,CASSPGTLYEQYF,TRBJ2-7,TRBV10-2,-,-
TGTGCCAGCAGCCTCAGGGACAGGTTCACAGATACGCAGTATTTT,CASSLRDRFTDTQYF,TRBJ2-3,TRBV14,TRBD1,-
TGTGCCAGCAGCTACCACGTACAAACAGGCCGTCCCGGGGAGCTGTTTTTT,CASSYHVQTGRPGELFF,TRBJ2-2,TRBV11-3,-,-
TGTGCCAGCAGCGCGCAGGGACAAGAAGGCTACACCTTC,CASSAQGQEGYTF,TRBJ1-2,TRBV5-4,-,-
TGTGCCAGCAGGGGAGGACCCGGTCGAGATACGCAGTATTTT,CASRGGPGRDTQYF,TRBJ2-3,TRBV2,-,-
TGTGCCAGCAGCCGGACAGGCCTCAATCAGCCCCAGCATTTT,CASSRTGLNQPQHF,TRBJ1-5,TRBV5-6,TRBD1,-
TGCGCCAGCAGCCAAGTGCAGGGGGGAACCGGGGAGCTGTTTTTT,CASSQVQGGTGELFF,TRBJ2-2,TRBV4-1,-,-
TGTGCCAGCAGCTCCCATTACAGGGGGCGTTGCGAGCAGTACTTC,CASSSHYRGRCEQYF,TRBJ2-7,TRBV21-1,-,once
TGTGCCAGCAGCCAAGCGTCAGGCCTGGCCACTGAAGCTTTCTTT,CASSQASGLATEAFF,TRBJ1-1,TRBV14,-,few
TGTGCCAGCAGTAATAACAGGGTGCACCCTGAAGCTTTCTTT,CASSNNRVHPEAFF,TRBJ1-1,TRBV6-1,-,-